Below are 6 T cell receptor beta chains sequenced from a single sample in a study of cytomegalovirus exposure and HLA in healthy donors. Researchers ran the PCR with 60 Vbeta and 13 Jbeta primers. Profiling relied on immunoSEQ multiplex PCR, and the TCRdb table lists in-frame clones only, not all of them. The sample lists some 85,000 clones, roughly 79% seen once, with approximately 5.6% in the top ten. The material sequenced was PBMCs. These receptors were obtained from a man younger than 35 in good health and CMV-seropositive.

The chain joins TRBV28 to TRBJ2-2, with 14 bases aligning to TRBD2. After removal of 5 bases from V and 1 base from J, the junction contained 3 bases not matched to a gene. CDR1 is MDHEN, CDR2 SYDVKM, per germline. CDR3 length: 17 amino acids. The CDR3 region is CASSPGLAGENTGELFF. The CDR3, as DNA: TGTGCCAGCAGTCCGGGACTAGCGGGAGAGAACACCGGGGAGCTGTTTTTT.

This clone has more than one count but fewer than ten. The chain joins TRBV6-5 to TRBJ1-2; 7 nucleotides match TRBD1. The J segment lost 8 bases and the V segment lost 6 bases, leaving 12 bases of the junction unmatched. The CDR3 is 14 residues long. CDR1 is MNHEY and CDR2 is SVGAGI in the germline V gene. Here the CDR3 reads CASSPDRLGGGYTF. The CDR3 DNA is TGTGCCAGCAGCCCGGACAGGCTCGGGGGCGGCTACACCTTC.

This clone was observed a handful of times. This rearrangement joins TRBV6-5 to TRBJ2-7, with 7 bases fitting TRBD1. The V and J ends lost 4 bases and 2 bases, in that order; junction bases with no gene match: 5. The CDR3 runs 14 residues. Germline V gives CDR1 MNHEY, CDR2 SVGAGI. DNA for the CDR3: TGTGCCAGCAGTTCGGACAGGACCCCCTACGAGCAGTACTTC. Amino acids: CASSSDRTPYEQYF.

The chain recombines TRBV29-1 with TRBJ2-1, with TRBD2 identical over 13 bases. V trimming: 7 bases; J trimming: 10 bases; junction bases outside the gene matches: 13. CDR3 length: 15 amino acids. Per germline, CDR1 SQVTM and CDR2 ANQGSEA. CDR3 nucleotide sequence: TGCAGCGGCCGCGTCGGGACTAGCGGGACTTGGGAGCAGTTCTTC. It specifies CSGRVGTSGTWEQFF.

The rearrangement links TRBV27 to TRBJ1-2, with a weak D call TRBD1 (5 bases). The CDR3 is 13 residues long. The germline V and J ends were trimmed by 4 bases and 3 bases, with 9 bases remaining between them. Germline V gene sequence: CDR1 MNHEY, CDR2 SMNVEV (reference sequence). For the CDR3, the DNA is TGTGCCAGCAGTTCGGGGGGGGACTATGGCTACACCTTC. Protein product: CASSSGGDYGYTF.

The chain carries TRBV7-9 and TRBJ1-2; possibly TRBD1 for D (5 bases). There are 13 residues in the CDR3. CDR1 SEHNR and CDR2 FQNEAQ come from the germline V gene (reference sequence). Trimming took off 5 bases at V and 5 bases at J, with 12 bases between the two ends. In nucleotides, the CDR3 is TGTGCCAGCAGCCGCCCCCAGGGATATGGCTACACCTTC. Its translation: CASSRPQGYGYTF. Full variable domain (remainder filled in from reference TRBV7-9 and TRBJ1-2): DTGVSQNPRHKITKRGQNVTFRCDPISEHNRLYWYRQTLGQGPEFLTYFQNEAQLEKSRLLSDRFSAERPKGSFSTLEIQRTEQGDSAMYLCASSRPQGYGYTFGSGTRLTVV.